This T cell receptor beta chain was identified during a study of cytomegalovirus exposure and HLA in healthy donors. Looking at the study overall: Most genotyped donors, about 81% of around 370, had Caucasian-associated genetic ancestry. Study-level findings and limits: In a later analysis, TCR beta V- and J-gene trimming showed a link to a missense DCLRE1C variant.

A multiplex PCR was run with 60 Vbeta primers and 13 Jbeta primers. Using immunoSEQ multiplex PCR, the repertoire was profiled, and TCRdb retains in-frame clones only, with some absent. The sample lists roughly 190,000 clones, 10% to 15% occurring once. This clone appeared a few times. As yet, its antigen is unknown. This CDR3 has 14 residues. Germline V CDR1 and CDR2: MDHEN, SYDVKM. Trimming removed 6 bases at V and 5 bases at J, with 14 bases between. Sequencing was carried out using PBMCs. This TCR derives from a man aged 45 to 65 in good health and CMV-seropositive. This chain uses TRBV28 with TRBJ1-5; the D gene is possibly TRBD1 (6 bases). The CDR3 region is CASSQRGAHQPQHF. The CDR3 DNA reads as TGTGCCAGCAGCCAGCGGGGGGCACATCAGCCCCAGCATTTT.